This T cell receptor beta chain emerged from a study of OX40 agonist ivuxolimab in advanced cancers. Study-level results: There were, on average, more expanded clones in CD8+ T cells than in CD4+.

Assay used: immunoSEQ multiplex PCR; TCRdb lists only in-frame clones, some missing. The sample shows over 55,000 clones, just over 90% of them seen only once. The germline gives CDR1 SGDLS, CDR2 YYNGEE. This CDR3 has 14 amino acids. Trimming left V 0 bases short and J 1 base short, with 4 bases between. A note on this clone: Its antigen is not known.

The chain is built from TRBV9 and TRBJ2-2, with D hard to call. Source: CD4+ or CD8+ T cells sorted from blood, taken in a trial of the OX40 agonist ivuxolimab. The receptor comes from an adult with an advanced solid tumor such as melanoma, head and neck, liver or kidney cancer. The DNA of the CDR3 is TGTGCCAGCAGCGTAGTCCAGAACACCGGGGAGCTGTTTTTT. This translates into CASSVVQNTGELFF.